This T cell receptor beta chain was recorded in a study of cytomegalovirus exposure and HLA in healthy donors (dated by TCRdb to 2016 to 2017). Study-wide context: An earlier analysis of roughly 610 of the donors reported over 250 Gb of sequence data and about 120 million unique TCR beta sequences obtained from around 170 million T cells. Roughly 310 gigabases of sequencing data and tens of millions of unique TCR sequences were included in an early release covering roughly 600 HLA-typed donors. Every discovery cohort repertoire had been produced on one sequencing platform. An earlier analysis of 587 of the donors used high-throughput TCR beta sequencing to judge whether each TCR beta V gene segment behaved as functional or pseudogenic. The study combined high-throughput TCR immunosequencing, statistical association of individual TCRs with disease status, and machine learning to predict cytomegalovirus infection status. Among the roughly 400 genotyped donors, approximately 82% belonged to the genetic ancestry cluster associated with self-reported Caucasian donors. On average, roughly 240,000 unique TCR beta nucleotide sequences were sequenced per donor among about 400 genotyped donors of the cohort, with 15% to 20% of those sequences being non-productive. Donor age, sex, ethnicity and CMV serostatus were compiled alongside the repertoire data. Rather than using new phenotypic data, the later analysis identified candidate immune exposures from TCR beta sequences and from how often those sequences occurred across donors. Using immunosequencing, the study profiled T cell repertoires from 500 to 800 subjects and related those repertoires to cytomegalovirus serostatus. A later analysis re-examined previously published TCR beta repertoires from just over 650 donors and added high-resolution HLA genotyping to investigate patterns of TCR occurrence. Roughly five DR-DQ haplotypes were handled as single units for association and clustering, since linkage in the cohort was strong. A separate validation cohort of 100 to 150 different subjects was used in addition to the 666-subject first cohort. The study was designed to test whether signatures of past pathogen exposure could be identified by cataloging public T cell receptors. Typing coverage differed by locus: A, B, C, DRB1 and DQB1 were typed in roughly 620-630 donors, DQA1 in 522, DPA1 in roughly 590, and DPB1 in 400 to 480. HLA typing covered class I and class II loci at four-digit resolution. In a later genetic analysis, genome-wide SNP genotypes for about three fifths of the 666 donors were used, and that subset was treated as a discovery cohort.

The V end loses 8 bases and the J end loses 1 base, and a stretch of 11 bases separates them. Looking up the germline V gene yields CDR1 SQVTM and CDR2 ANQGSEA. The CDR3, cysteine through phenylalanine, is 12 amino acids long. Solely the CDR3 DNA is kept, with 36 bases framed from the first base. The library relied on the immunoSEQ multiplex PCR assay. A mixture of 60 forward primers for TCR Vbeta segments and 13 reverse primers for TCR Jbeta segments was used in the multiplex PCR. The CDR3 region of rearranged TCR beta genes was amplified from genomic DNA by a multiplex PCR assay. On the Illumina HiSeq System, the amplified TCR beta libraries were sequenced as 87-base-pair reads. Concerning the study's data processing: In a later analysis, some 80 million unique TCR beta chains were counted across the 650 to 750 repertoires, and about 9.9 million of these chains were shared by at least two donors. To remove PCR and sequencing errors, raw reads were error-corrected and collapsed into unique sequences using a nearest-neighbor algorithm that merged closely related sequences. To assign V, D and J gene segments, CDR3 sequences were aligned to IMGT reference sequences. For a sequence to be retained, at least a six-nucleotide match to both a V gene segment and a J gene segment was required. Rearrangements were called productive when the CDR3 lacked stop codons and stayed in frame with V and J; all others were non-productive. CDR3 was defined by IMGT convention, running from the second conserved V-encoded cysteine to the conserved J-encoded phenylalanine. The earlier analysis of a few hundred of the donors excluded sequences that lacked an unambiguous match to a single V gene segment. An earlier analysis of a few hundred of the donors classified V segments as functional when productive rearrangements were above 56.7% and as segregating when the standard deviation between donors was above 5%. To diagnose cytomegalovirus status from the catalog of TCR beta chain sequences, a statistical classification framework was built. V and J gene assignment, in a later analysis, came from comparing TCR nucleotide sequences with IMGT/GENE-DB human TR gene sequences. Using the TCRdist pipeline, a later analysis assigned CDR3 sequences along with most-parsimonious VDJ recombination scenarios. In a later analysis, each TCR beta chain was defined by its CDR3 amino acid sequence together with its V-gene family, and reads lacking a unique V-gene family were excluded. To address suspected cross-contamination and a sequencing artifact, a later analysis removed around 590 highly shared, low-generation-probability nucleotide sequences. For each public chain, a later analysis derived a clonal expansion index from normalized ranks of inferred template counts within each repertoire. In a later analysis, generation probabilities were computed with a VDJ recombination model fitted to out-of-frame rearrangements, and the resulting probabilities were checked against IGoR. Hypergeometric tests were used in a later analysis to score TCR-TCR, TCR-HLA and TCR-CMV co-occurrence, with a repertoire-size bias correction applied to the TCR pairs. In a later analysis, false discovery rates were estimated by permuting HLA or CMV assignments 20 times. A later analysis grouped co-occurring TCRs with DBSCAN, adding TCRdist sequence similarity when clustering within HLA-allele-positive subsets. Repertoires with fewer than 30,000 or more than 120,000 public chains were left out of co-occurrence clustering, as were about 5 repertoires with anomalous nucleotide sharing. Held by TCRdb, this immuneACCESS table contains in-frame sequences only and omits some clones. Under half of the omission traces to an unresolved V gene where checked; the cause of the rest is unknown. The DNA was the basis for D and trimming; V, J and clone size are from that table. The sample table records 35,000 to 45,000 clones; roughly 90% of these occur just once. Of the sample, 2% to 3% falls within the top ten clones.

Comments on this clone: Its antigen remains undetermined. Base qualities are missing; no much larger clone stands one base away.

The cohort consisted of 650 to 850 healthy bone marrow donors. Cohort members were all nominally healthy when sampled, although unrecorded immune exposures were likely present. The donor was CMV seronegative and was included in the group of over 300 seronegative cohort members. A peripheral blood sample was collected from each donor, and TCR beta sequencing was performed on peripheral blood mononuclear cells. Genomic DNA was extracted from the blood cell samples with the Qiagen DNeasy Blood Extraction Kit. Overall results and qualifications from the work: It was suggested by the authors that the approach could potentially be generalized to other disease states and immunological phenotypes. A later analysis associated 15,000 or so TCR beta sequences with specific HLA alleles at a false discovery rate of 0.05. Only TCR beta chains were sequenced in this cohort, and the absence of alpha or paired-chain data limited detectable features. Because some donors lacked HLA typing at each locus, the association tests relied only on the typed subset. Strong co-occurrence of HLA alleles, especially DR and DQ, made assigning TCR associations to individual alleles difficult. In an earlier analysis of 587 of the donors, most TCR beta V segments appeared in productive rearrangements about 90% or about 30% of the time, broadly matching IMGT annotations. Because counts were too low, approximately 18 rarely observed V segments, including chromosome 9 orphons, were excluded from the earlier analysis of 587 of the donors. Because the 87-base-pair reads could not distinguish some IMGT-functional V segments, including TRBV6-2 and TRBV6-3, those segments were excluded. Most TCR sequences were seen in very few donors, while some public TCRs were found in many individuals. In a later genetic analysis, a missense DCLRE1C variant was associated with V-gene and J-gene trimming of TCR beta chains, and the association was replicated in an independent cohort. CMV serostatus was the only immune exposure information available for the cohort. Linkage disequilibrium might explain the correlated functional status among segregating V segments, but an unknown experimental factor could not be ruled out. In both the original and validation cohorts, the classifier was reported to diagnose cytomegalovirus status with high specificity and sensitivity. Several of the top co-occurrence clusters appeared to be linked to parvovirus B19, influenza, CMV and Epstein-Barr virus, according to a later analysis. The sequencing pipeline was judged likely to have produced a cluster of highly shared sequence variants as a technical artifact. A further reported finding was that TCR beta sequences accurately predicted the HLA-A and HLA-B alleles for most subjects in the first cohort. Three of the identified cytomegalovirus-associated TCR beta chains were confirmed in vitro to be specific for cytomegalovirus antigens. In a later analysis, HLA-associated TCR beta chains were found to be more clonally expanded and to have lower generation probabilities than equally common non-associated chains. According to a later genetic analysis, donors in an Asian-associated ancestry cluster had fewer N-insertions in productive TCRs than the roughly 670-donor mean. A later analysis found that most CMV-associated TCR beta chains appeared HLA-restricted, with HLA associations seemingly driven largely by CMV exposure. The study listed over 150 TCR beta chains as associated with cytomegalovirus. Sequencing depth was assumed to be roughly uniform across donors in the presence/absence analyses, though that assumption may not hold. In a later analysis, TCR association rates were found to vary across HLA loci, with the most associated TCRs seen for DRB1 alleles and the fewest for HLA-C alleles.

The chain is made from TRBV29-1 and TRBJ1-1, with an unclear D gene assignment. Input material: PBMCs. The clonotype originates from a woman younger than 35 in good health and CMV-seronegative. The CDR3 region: CSQQQPNTEAFF. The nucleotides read TGCAGCCAACAACAGCCGAACACTGAAGCTTTCTTT. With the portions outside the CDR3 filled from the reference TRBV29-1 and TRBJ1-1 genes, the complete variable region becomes SAVISQKPSRDICQRGTSLTIQCQVDSQVTMMFWYRQQPGQSLTLIATANQGSEATYESGFVIDKFPISRPNLTFSTLTVSNMSPEDSSIYLCSQQQPNTEAFFGQGTRLTVV.